The source of this T cell receptor beta chain is a study of CD8+ T cells in alopecia areata. Broader study findings: Mouse data revealed clearer TCR sharing than patient data did, a gap possibly tied to HLA.

The authors extracted RNA and reverse transcribed it into cDNA as the sequencing template. TCRdb's copy holds only in-frame clones and misses some; the assay was immunoSEQ multiplex PCR. The data contain about 82,000 clones, around 54% of them singletons. Of note for this clone: What it binds is unknown.

Individuals with alopecia areata gave both lesional scalp punch biopsies and peripheral blood for collection. Germline V CDR1 and CDR2: LNHNV, YYDKDF (reference sequence). CDR3 length: 14 residues. With 0 bases removed from V and 1 base from J, the gap between germline ends came to 6 bases. The rearrangement uses TRBV15 and TRBJ2-5, with D possibly being TRBD1 (5 bases). Sequenced input: NKG2D-high CD8+ T cells sorted from blood. The source is a human donor with alopecia areata. The CDR3 loop reads CATSRETAQETQYF. The CDR3 bases are TGTGCCACCAGCAGAGAGACAGCCCAAGAGACCCAGTACTTC.